Below, 26 T cell receptor beta chains from the same sample are listed, as sequenced in a study of blood T cell repertoires in COVID-19. The protocol was immunoSEQ multiplex PCR, while the TCRdb copy is restricted to in-frame clones and leaves out a portion. The repertoire holds fewer than 400,000 clones, with approximately 90% as singletons. Input material: PBMCs or T cells enriched from blood (not recorded which). The receptors originated from a man aged 25-45 years who had recovered from COVID-19.

V is TRBV4-1 and J is TRBJ2-7; 9 bases fit TRBD1. Germline CDR1 and CDR2: MGHRA and YSYEKL. The V segment lost 3 bases and the J segment 4 bases; nucleotides outside the gene matches: 4. The CDR3 runs to 14 residues. Here the CDR3 DNA reads TGCGCCAGCAGCCAGAACAGGGGGCCGTACGAGCAGTACTTC. The encoded protein is CASSQNRGPYEQYF.

V usage is TRBV9 and J usage is TRBJ1-5; TRBD1 matches at 7 bases. J was trimmed by 2 bases and V by 3 bases; bases with no gene match: 5. Germline V gene data show CDR1 as SGDLS and CDR2 as YYNGEE. CDR3 length: 15 amino acids. The CDR3 DNA reads TGTGCCAGCAGCGGCCCAGGGGGAGGCAATCAGCCCCAGCATTTT. It yields the protein CASSGPGGGNQPQHF.

This clone occurred a few times. J is TRBJ1-2 and V is TRBV10-2; the D is unclear. The germline CDR1 and CDR2 sequences are WSHSY and SAAADI. CDR3 size: 13 residues. Trimming shortened V by 1 base and J by 2 bases, and 5 bases separated the two germline ends. Written as DNA, the CDR3 is TGCGCCAGCAGTGAGTACAGAAACTATGGCTACACCTTC. Protein sequence: CASSEYRNYGYTF.

Concerning this clone itself: Other DNA sequences in this specimen translate into the identical CDR3. The chain recombines TRBV18 with TRBJ1-1; no reliable D call. V lost 2 bases, J lost 1 base, and 5 bases lay in between. The CDR3 runs to 13 residues. Germline CDR1 and CDR2: KGHSH and LQKENI. The chain's CDR3 is CASSPGGNTEAFF. CDR3 DNA sequence: TGTGCCAGCTCACCAGGAGGGAACACTGAAGCTTTCTTT.

This clone was recorded a few times. The rearrangement links TRBV7-9 to TRBJ2-2; no definite D call. Germline V gene lookup returns CDR1 SEHNR and CDR2 FQNEAQ (reference sequence). Trimming left V 4 bases short and J 7 bases short, with 4 bases between. The CDR3 covers 11 residues. The CDR3 nucleotides are TGTGCCAGCAGCTCCGTCGGGGAGCTGTTTTTT. Translating gives CASSSVGELFF.

The gene calls are TRBV7-9 and TRBJ2-1; D might be TRBD1 (6 bases). Germline values: CDR1 SEHNR, CDR2 FQNEAQ (reference sequence). The CDR3 is 14 amino acids. Trimming removed 5 bases at V and 4 bases at J, with 12 bases between. Here the CDR3 reads CASSLWDKYNEQFF. CDR3 DNA sequence: TGTGCCAGCAGCCTCTGGGACAAGTACAATGAGCAGTTCTTC.

The CDR3 loop is CASRGGHRRDTIYF. The CDR3 DNA sequence: TGTGCCAGCAGGGGGGGTCACAGGAGGGACACCATATATTTT. The chain is built from TRBV25-1 and TRBJ1-3, with D possibly being TRBD1 (5 bases). Trimming took off 6 bases at V and 8 bases at J, with 17 bases between the two ends. The CDR3 is made up of 14 amino acids. CDR1 and CDR2 from the germline V gene are MGHDK and SYGVNS. The full variable domain, rest sourced from reference TRBV25-1 and TRBJ1-3, is EADIYQTPRYLVIGTGKKITLECSQTMGHDKMYWYQQDPGMELHLIHYSYGVNSTEKGDLSSESTVSRIRTEHFPLTLESARPSHTSQYLCASRGGHRRDTIYFGEGSWLTVV.

V usage is TRBV24-1 and J usage is TRBJ2-1; 8 bases align to TRBD2. The CDR3 contains 17 residues. V trimming: 5 bases; J trimming: 6 bases; junction bases outside the gene matches: 14. The germline CDR1 and CDR2 sequences are KGHDR and SFDVKD. CDR3 residues: CATSVSVREGLSNEQFF. CDR3 sequence (DNA): TGTGCCACCAGTGTTAGTGTCCGGGAGGGCCTTAGCAATGAGCAGTTCTTC.

The chain carries TRBV20-1 and TRBJ2-4; 8 nucleotides align to TRBD2. The J segment lost 4 bases and the V segment lost 3 bases, leaving 5 bases of the junction unmatched. Germline V CDR1 and CDR2: DFQATT, SNEGSKA (reference sequence). The CDR3 sequence is 14 residues long. CDR3 loop: CSASFVAGKNIQYF. The CDR3 nucleotides are TGCAGTGCTAGTTTTGTAGCGGGAAAAAACATTCAGTACTTC.

CDR3 residues: CAWSGWENSPLHF. CDR3 DNA sequence: TGTGCCTGGAGTGGGTGGGAGAATTCACCCCTCCACTTT. This sequence joins TRBV30 and TRBJ1-6, with no clear D. The V end lost 1 base, the J end lost 7 bases, and 8 bases lay between the germline ends. CDR3 length equals 13 residues. From germline, CDR1 is GTSNPN and CDR2 SVGIG (reference sequence).

The chain joins TRBV4-2 to TRBJ2-2, with a tentative D call TRBD1 (6 bases). V was pared by 3 bases and J by 7 bases, with 12 bases between. This CDR3 is 14 amino acids long. CDR1 is LGHNA, CDR2 YNFKEQ, per germline. The CDR3 DNA reads TGTGCCAGCAGCCATACAGGGTTAGACGGGGAGCTGTTTTTT. Its translation: CASSHTGLDGELFF.

This clone was seen a single time. The rearrangement joins TRBV6-1 to TRBJ2-7, with 15 bases lining up with TRBD2. Looked up from germline, CDR1 is MNHNS and CDR2 is SASEGT. With V trimmed by 4 bases and J by 4 bases, 8 bases remained unmatched. The CDR3 length is 17 residues. CDR3 DNA: TGTGCCAGCAGTGGGACTAGCGGGAGGGCCAAGTTGTACGAGCAGTACTTC. Amino acid sequence: CASSGTSGRAKLYEQYF.

The V and J genes are TRBV24-1 and TRBJ2-1; D may be TRBD2 (5 bases). The V gene lost 3 bases and the J gene lost 2 bases, with 10 bases spanning the gap. The CDR3 extends over 15 amino acids. Germline V lookup: CDR1 KGHDR, CDR2 SFDVKD. CDR3 nucleotide sequence: TGTGCCACCAGTGATATGAGCGGAACCTACAATGAGCAGTTCTTC. This encodes CATSDMSGTYNEQFF.

A word on this clone: The same CDR3 is also encoded by other DNA sequences in this sample. V gene TRBV3-1 (or the pseudogene TRBV3-2) combines with J gene TRBJ2-5, with 8 positions matching TRBD1. The CDR3 runs to 13 residues. V lost 4 bases to trimming and J lost 5 bases; unmatched junction nucleotides: 3. The germline CDR1 and CDR2 sequences are LGHDT and YNNKEL (reference sequence). CDR3: CASSRDRGETQYF. The DNA for the CDR3 is TGTGCCAGCAGCCGAGACAGGGGTGAGACCCAGTACTTC.

The chain joins TRBV15 to TRBJ1-1; D is uncertain. V was cut by 5 bases and J by 1 base, with 14 bases left in between. The CDR3 contains 15 residues. Germline V lookup: CDR1 LNHNV, CDR2 YYDKDF (reference sequence). CDR3 sequence (DNA): TGTGCCACCAGCGAATCAGGATTCTCGAACACTGAAGCTTTCTTT. Its protein product is CATSESGFSNTEAFF.

Worth noting for this clone: In the same sample, other DNA sequences code for this CDR3. The chain recombines TRBV6-1 with TRBJ1-1; D call uncertain. The CDR3 has 14 residues. The ends were cut back, 2 bases at V and 1 base at J, with 8 bases in the middle. The germline V gene encodes CDR1 MNHNS and CDR2 SASEGT. The CDR3 here is CASSESGGNTEAFF. The CDR3 DNA is TGTGCCAGCAGTGAAAGCGGAGGGAACACTGAAGCTTTCTTT.

The chain joins TRBV18 to TRBJ2-5; the D is unclear. Trimming shortened V by 3 bases and J by 4 bases, and 12 bases separated the two germline ends. Per the germline V gene, CDR1 is KGHSH and CDR2 is LQKENI. The CDR3 extends over 14 amino acids. The DNA for the CDR3 is TGTGCCAGCTCACCCCCGAAGCGAACAGAGACCCAGTACTTC. Its protein product is CASSPPKRTETQYF.

The rearrangement uses TRBV5-1 and TRBJ2-1, with 9 bases fitting TRBD2. V was pared by 4 bases and J by 4 bases, with 15 bases of the junction left unmatched. There are 18 residues in the CDR3. Germline CDR1 is SGHRS and CDR2 is YFSETQ. The CDR3 is CASSQTSGDLIPYNEQFF. The CDR3 nucleotides are TGCGCCAGCAGCCAGACTAGCGGCGACCTTATACCTTACAATGAGCAGTTCTTC.

The J gene is TRBJ1-4, the V gene TRBV7-9, with D tentatively TRBD1 (6 bases). CDR1 is SEHNR, CDR2 FQNEAQ, per germline (reference sequence). The germline V and J ends were trimmed by 2 bases and 8 bases, with 15 bases remaining between them. The CDR3 is made up of 15 amino acids. DNA for the CDR3: TGTGCCAGCAGCTTAAGGCGCCAGAGGGGGGAAAAACTGTTTTTT. This sequence encodes CASSLRRQRGEKLFF.

The V gene is TRBV2, the J gene TRBJ2-6; D perhaps matches TRBD1 (5 bases). V was cut by 9 bases and J by 3 bases, with 18 bases left in between. The germline CDR1 and CDR2 sequences are SNHLY and FYNNEI. This CDR3 spans 16 amino acids. The CDR3 nucleotides read TGTGCCAGGGGGCCCCCGTCCTTTGATGGGGCCAACGTCCTGACTTTC. Its protein product is CARGPPSFDGANVLTF.

V and J are TRBV2 and TRBJ1-5; no firm D call. Germline V gene sequence: CDR1 SNHLY, CDR2 FYNNEI. V lost 5 bases and J lost 0, with 8 bases in between. The CDR3 sequence is 14 residues long. CDR3 sequence: CASSRVVSNQPQHF. CDR3 in DNA: TGTGCCAGCAGTCGGGTTGTTAGCAATCAGCCCCAGCATTTT.

The genes are TRBV5-5 and TRBJ1-5; 7 bases match TRBD1. V shed 0 bases, J shed 7 bases, and the junction held 22 bases outside the gene matches. This CDR3 spans 20 amino acids. In germline, CDR1 is SGHKS, CDR2 YYEKEE (reference sequence). CDR3 nucleotide sequence: TGTGCCAGCAGCTTGGACTATCTTGGGGGACAGCCTTCTTTAATGCAGCCCCAGCATTTT. This encodes CASSLDYLGGQPSLMQPQHF.

This chain links TRBV5-6 with TRBJ1-5, with 8 nucleotides matching TRBD1. CDR3 size: 13 residues. The V gene end was trimmed by 6 bases and the J gene end by 6 bases; junction bases not matched to a gene: 5. The germline V gene has CDR1 SGHDT and CDR2 YYEEEE. The CDR3 DNA reads TGTGCCAGCACCAACAGGGGGATTCAGCCCCAGCATTTT. Translated: CASTNRGIQPQHF.

The V call is TRBV5-6, the J call TRBJ1-6, with 11 nucleotides matching TRBD1. V gave up 4 bases and J gave up 11 bases; unmatched junction bases: 11. Germline V gene data show CDR1 as SGHDT and CDR2 as YYEEEE. The CDR3 has 16 residues. CDR3 nucleotides: TGTGCCAGCAGCCCACCGGACAGGGGGCCCCTCGCACCCCTCCACTTT. Protein sequence: CASSPPDRGPLAPLHF.

This clone was observed a few times. This sequence joins TRBV6-5 and TRBJ1-2; D ambiguous. This CDR3 has 13 amino acids. CDR1 and CDR2 from the germline V gene are MNHEY and SVGAGI. V gave up 2 bases and J gave up 0 bases, with 4 bases separating them. CDR3 protein: CASSYEANYGYTF. The CDR3 DNA follows: TGTGCCAGCAGTTACGAGGCTAACTATGGCTACACCTTC.

The chain recombines TRBV5-1 with TRBJ1-1; no clear D gene. V lost 0 bases, J lost 3 bases, and 12 bases lay in between. Per the germline V gene, CDR1 is SGHRS and CDR2 is YFSETQ. The CDR3 spans 15 residues. CDR3 protein: CASSLERIGYTEAFF. The CDR3 coding sequence is TGCGCCAGCAGCTTGGAACGGATCGGGTACACTGAAGCTTTCTTT.